These 16 T cell receptor beta chains originate from one sample sequenced in a study of cytomegalovirus exposure and HLA in healthy donors. Clones were sequenced by immunoSEQ multiplex PCR, and TCRdb holds only the in-frame ones, with some missing. The sample lists roughly 140,000 clones, around nine tenths occurring once. Sequenced input: PBMCs. These receptors all stem from a man in his late teens or twenties in good health and CMV-seropositive.

The chain joins TRBV9 to TRBJ2-5; 8 nucleotides match TRBD1. After removal of 0 bases from V and 2 bases from J, the junction contained 3 bases not matched to a gene. The CDR3 sequence is 15 residues long. Germline V gene data show CDR1 as SGDLS and CDR2 as YYNGEE. The CDR3 bases are TGTGCCAGCAGCGTAGGACAGGGGCGTCAAGAGACCCAGTACTTC. As protein: CASSVGQGRQETQYF.

The V gene is TRBV9, the J gene TRBJ2-2; TRBD1 agrees at 7 bases. Germline trimming cut 3 bases from V and 0 bases from J; bases unmatched to any gene: 5. The germline V gene encodes CDR1 SGDLS and CDR2 YYNGEE. The CDR3 is 16 residues long. CDR3 DNA: TGTGCCAGCAGCGCAGGGGGTGCTGCGAACACCGGGGAGCTGTTTTTT. Protein: CASSAGGAANTGELFF.

CDR3 nucleotide sequence: TGTGCCAGCAGACTGGGGACTAGCGGCAATGAGCAGTTCTTC. This gives the protein CASRLGTSGNEQFF. The chain combines TRBV27 with TRBJ2-1; TRBD2 agrees at 11 bases. V trimming: 6 bases; J trimming: 6 bases; junction bases outside the gene matches: 4. The germline CDR1 and CDR2 sequences are MNHEY and SMNVEV (reference sequence). This CDR3 spans 14 amino acids.

V usage is TRBV12-5 and J usage is TRBJ1-4; unclear D gene. The V end was cut by 0 bases, the J end by 3 bases, with 8 bases between. The CDR3 covers 15 residues. Germline CDR1 LGHNT, CDR2 FRNRAP. CDR3 sequence reads: CASGLVGAANEKLFF. CDR3 nucleotides: TGTGCTAGTGGTTTGGTGGGCGCAGCTAATGAAAAACTGTTTTTT.

The chain joins TRBV11-3 to TRBJ2-7; D ambiguous. This CDR3 has 14 amino acids. The ends were cut back, 1 base at V and 3 bases at J, with 10 bases in the middle. Germline assignment: CDR1 SGHNT and CDR2 YENEEA. CDR3 sequence reads: CASSLVFGDYEQYF. Here the CDR3 DNA reads TGTGCCAGCAGCTTAGTTTTCGGAGACTACGAGCAGTACTTC.

J is TRBJ2-3 and V is TRBV11-3, with D tentatively TRBD2 (6 bases). The germline V gene has CDR1 SGHNT and CDR2 YENEEA. Trimming removed 5 bases from V and 1 base from J, with 13 bases in between. There are 15 residues in the CDR3. The CDR3 spells CASSREGTGTDTQYF. The CDR3 region has the DNA TGTGCCAGCAGCCGAGAGGGGACTGGCACAGATACGCAGTATTTT.

In DNA form, the CDR3 reads TGTGCCAGCTCACCACCCGCGGTTGCCTCCTACGAGCAGTACTTC. Its protein is CASSPPAVASYEQYF. The chain carries TRBV18 and TRBJ2-7; D unresolved. Between the trimmed V and J ends, which lost 0 bases and 0 bases, there was a span of 9 bases. Per the germline V gene, CDR1 is KGHSH and CDR2 is LQKENI. The CDR3 sequence is 15 residues long.

This clone was seen a single time. The chain couples TRBV11-1 to TRBJ2-7; 9 bases line up with TRBD1. CDR1 is SGHAT and CDR2 is FQDESV in the germline V gene (reference sequence). Germline trimming cut 6 bases from V and 2 bases from J; bases unmatched to any gene: 2. This CDR3 has 13 residues. CDR3 bases: TGTGCCAGCAGACGACAGGGGGCCTACGAGCAGTACTTC. As protein: CASRRQGAYEQYF.

This chain connects TRBV18 to TRBJ1-5; D possibly corresponds to TRBD1 (5 bases). CDR1 KGHSH and CDR2 LQKENI come from the germline V gene. Trimming pared 3 bases from V and 2 bases from J, leaving 23 bases between. The CDR3 sequence is 19 residues long. This CDR3 reads CASSPSLLDSPGGNQPQHF. The CDR3 DNA reads as TGTGCCAGCTCACCGTCCCTATTAGATTCTCCGGGGGGCAATCAGCCCCAGCATTTT.

V gene TRBV29-1 combines with J gene TRBJ2-2; 9 positions match TRBD1. The junction had 13 bases not matched to a gene; V was cut back by 6 bases and J by 2 bases. This CDR3 region has 17 residues. The germline CDR1 and CDR2 sequences are SQVTM and ANQGSEA. In nucleotides, the CDR3 is TGCAGCGTCATTAAATCACAGGGGGCGCAAAACACCGGGGAGCTGTTTTTT. As protein: CSVIKSQGAQNTGELFF.

The J gene is TRBJ2-2, the V gene TRBV9; TRBD2 matches 7 bases. Germline lookup yields CDR1 SGDLS and CDR2 YYNGEE. This CDR3 is 16 amino acids long. Unmatched junction bases numbered 6, after V lost 3 bases and J lost 1 base. CDR3 coding DNA: TGTGCCAGCAGCGGGGGCCCTAGCGGGAACACCGGGGAGCTGTTTTTT. Its translation is CASSGGPSGNTGELFF.

The sample holds one count of this clone. The genes are TRBV18 and TRBJ2-3; possibly TRBD2 for D (6 bases). This CDR3 is 14 amino acids long. Germline V CDR1 and CDR2: KGHSH, LQKENI. The ends were cut back, 5 bases at V and 3 bases at J, with 12 bases in the middle. The CDR3 loop reads CASSEGLPTDTQYF. For the CDR3, the DNA is TGTGCCAGCTCAGAGGGACTTCCGACAGATACGCAGTATTTT. Variable domain in full (rest from reference TRBV18 and TRBJ2-3): NAGVMQNPRHLVRRRGQEARLRCSPMKGHSHVYWYRQLPEEGLKFMVYLQKENIIDESGMPKERFSAEFPKEGPSILRIQQVVRGDSAAYFCASSEGLPTDTQYFGPGTRLTVL.

The chain links TRBV6-1 to TRBJ2-5, with D possibly TRBD1 on 6 matching bases. Trimming cost V 6 bases and J 5 bases, with 13 bases left between them. In germline, CDR1 is MNHNS, CDR2 SASEGT. The length of the CDR3 is 13 residues. CDR3 in DNA: TGTGCCAGCAGGATGGACAGTCGGGAGACCCAGTACTTC. Encoded protein: CASRMDSRETQYF.

The V call is TRBV5-8, the J call TRBJ2-7; D perhaps matches TRBD1 (6 bases). The CDR3 totals 13 residues. Trimming stripped 0 bases from V and 4 bases from J, with 8 bases between. CDR1 is SGHTS and CDR2 is YDEGEE in the germline V gene. The CDR3 spells CASSLGQVYEQYF. CDR3 DNA: TGTGCCAGCAGCTTGGGACAGGTTTACGAGCAGTACTTC.

The chain links TRBV23-1 to TRBJ2-7; TRBD2 is a possible D gene (5 bases). TRBV23-1 is known as an ORF, though its function is uncertain. V was shortened by 5 bases and J by 4 bases, with 15 bases between the two germline ends. The CDR3 sequence is 14 residues long. The CDR3 coding sequence is TGCGCCAGCAGTTTTGTTCCGGGGTTGTACGAGCAGTACTTC. Translation gives CASSFVPGLYEQYF.

This clone was recorded only once. This rearrangement joins TRBV15 to TRBJ2-1, with 7 bases fitting TRBD2. Trimming took 1 base from V and 9 from J; bases not matched to a gene: 18. This CDR3 has 18 residues. The germline CDR1 and CDR2 sequences are LNHNV and YYDKDF (reference sequence). CDR3 sequence: CATSRGYTGTKGEGEQFF. The CDR3 DNA is TGTGCCACCAGCAGAGGGTACACCGGGACTAAGGGAGAGGGTGAGCAGTTCTTC. Looking up the rest from reference TRBV15 and TRBJ2-1 gives the full variable domain: DAMVIQNPRYQVTQFGKPVTLSCSQTLNHNVMYWYQQKSSQAPKLLFHYYDKDFNNEADTPDNFQSRRPNTSFCFLDIRSPGLGDTAMYLCATSRGYTGTKGEGEQFFGPGTRLTVL.